This T cell receptor beta chain was recorded in a study of blood T cell repertoires in COVID-19. The CDR3 length is 13 residues. The ends lost 7 bases at V and 4 bases at J; junction bases unmatched: 4. The germline V gene encodes CDR1 LNHDA and CDR2 SQIVND (reference sequence). In the authors' methods: Reference gene primers were amplified, and this amplification served to estimate nucleated cell counts. Some clones are missing from TCRdb's copy, which holds only in-frame ones; the method was immunoSEQ multiplex PCR. V and J calls and clone size come straight from that table; D and trimming were deduced from the DNA. Among about 120,000 clones listed, 70% to 80% were seen once.

This chain uses TRBV19 with TRBJ1-2; 9 nucleotides match TRBD1. This TCR was sampled from a man aged 35-49 years with active or convalescent COVID-19. The specimen was peripheral blood. The CDR3 coding sequence is TGTGCCAGTAAGGGACAGGGCGTCTATGGCTACACCTTC. Protein product: CASKGQGVYGYTF.